The sequence of this TCR beta chain was determined in a study of T cells after yellow fever vaccination. Researchers made TCR cDNA using 5'RACE template switching, and this step added a universal primer site and UMIs. TCRdb fed the 5' RACE reads into MiXCR, producing one record per CDR3 protein. Seen here are 300,000 to 350,000 distinct CDR3 sequences, 7% to 9% observed once, and the top ten hold approximately 16%. Germline lookup yields CDR1 SGHNT and CDR2 YYREEE (reference sequence). The CDR3 length is 16 residues. V lost 0 bases and J lost 0, with 11 bases in between. General study findings and limits: It was a weaker secondary response, yet one that peaked faster, at day 5 versus 15.

This clonotype was detected only a few times. Its antigen is not known. The chain carries TRBV5-4 and TRBJ2-3, with unresolved D. The source was PBMCs, collected about 49 days after the first yellow fever vaccination. This TCR came from a man between 18 and 35 years old who received the YFV17D yellow fever vaccine. For the CDR3, the DNA is TGTGCCAGCAGCTTGGCATTACACCCCAGCACAGATACGCAGTATTTT. Residues: CASSLALHPSTDTQYF.